This TCR beta chain comes out of a study of PD-L1 blockade in urothelial cancer. Assay: immunoSEQ multiplex PCR; the TCRdb copy retains only in-frame clones and omits some. This table holds about 84,000 clones, around nine tenths found once. The CDR3 sequence is 14 residues long. Germline V lookup: CDR1 LGHNA, CDR2 YNFKEQ. V was clipped by 3 bases and J by 4 bases; unmatched bases: 5. Sample: PBMCs, taken around atezolizumab (anti-PD-L1) treatment. The rearrangement links TRBV4-2 to TRBJ2-5; 7 bases match TRBD1. The sequence derives from a man in his sixties with urothelial cancer. CDR3 protein: CASSHPGQIETQYF. As DNA, the CDR3 is TGTGCCAGCAGCCATCCGGGACAGATAGAGACCCAGTACTTC.